These 4 T cell receptor beta chains were sequenced from one sample in a study of OX40 agonist ivuxolimab in advanced cancers. Measured with immunoSEQ multiplex PCR; TCRdb has only the in-frame clones, and not every one. The table has tens of thousands of clones, just over 90% seen once. The sample here was CD4+ or CD8+ T cells sorted from blood, taken in a trial of the OX40 agonist ivuxolimab. Every receptor here comes from an adult with an advanced solid tumor such as melanoma, head and neck, liver or kidney cancer.

V and J are TRBV7-9 and TRBJ1-1; 8 nucleotides match TRBD1. Germline CDR1 reads SEHNR; CDR2 reads FQNEAQ (reference sequence). J lost 1 base, V lost 5 bases, and 6 bases had no gene match. CDR3 length: 15 amino acids. The CDR3 DNA is TGTGCCAGCAGCCCCTGGACAGGGACGAACACTGAAGCTTTCTTT. Encoded protein: CASSPWTGTNTEAFF.

The chain couples TRBV15 to TRBJ2-5; possibly TRBD2 for D (7 bases). V was shortened by 6 bases and J by 2 bases, with 19 bases between the two germline ends. The CDR3 runs to 16 residues. CDR1 and CDR2 (germline): LNHNV, YYDKDF (reference sequence). The CDR3, as DNA: TGTGCCACCAGGGACCCGACGGGGGGCAGTCAAGAGACCCAGTACTTC. It translates to CATRDPTGGSQETQYF.

This clone showed up just once. Additional DNA sequences in this sample encode the identical CDR3. The chain carries TRBV7-8 and TRBJ1-2, with 9 nucleotides matching TRBD1. CDR1 and CDR2 from the germline V gene are SGHVS and FQNEAQ. The trim removed 0 bases at V and 6 bases at J, leaving 2 bases unmatched. The CDR3 contains 14 residues. CDR3: CASSLAGTGNGYTF. The CDR3 DNA sequence: TGTGCCAGCAGCTTAGCGGGGACAGGGAATGGCTACACCTTC.

This clone has a single count. This chain joins TRBV11-1 and TRBJ2-3, with 8 bases lining up with TRBD2. This CDR3 region has 14 residues. With 2 bases clipped from V and 5 bases from J, the junction kept 3 bases outside the gene matches. Germline V gene sequence: CDR1 SGHAT, CDR2 FQDESV (reference sequence). CDR3 DNA sequence: TGTGCCAGCAGCTTACTAGCGGGCGGAGATACGCAGTATTTT. It is translated as CASSLLAGGDTQYF.